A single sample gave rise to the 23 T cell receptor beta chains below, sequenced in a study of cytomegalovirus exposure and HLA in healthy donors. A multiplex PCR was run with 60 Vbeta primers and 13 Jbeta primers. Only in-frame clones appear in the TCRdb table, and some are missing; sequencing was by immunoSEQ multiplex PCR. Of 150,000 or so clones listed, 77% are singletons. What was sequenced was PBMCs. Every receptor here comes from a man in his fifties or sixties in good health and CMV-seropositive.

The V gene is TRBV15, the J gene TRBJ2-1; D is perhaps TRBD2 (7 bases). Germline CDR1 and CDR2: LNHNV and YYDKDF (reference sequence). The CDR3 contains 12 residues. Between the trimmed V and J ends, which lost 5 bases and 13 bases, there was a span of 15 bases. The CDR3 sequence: CATSSSPGGQFF. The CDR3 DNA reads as TGTGCCACCAGCTCCTCTCCGGGGGGCCAGTTCTTC. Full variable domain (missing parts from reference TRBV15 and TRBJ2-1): DAMVIQNPRYQVTQFGKPVTLSCSQTLNHNVMYWYQQKSSQAPKLLFHYYDKDFNNEADTPDNFQSRRPNTSFCFLDIRSPGLGDTAMYLCATSSSPGGQFFGPGTRLTVL.

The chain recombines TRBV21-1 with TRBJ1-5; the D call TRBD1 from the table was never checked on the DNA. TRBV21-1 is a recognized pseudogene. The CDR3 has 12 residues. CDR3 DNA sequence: TGTGCCACCCAGGGTAGGAGTCAGCCCCAGCATTTT. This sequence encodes CATQGRSQPQHF.

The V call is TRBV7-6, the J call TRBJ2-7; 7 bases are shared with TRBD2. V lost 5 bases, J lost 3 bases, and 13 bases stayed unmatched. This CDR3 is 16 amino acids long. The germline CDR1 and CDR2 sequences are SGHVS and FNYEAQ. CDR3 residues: CASSPFAAGTRYEQYF. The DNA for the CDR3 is TGTGCCAGCAGCCCATTCGCAGCGGGGACTCGCTACGAGCAGTACTTC.

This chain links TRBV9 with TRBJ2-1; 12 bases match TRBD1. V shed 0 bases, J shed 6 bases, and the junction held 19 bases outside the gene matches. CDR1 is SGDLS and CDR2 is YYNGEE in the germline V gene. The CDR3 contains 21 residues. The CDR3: CASSVAFLPGQGARGANEQFF. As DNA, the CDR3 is TGTGCCAGCAGCGTAGCATTCCTCCCGGGACAGGGGGCGCGCGGGGCCAATGAGCAGTTCTTC.

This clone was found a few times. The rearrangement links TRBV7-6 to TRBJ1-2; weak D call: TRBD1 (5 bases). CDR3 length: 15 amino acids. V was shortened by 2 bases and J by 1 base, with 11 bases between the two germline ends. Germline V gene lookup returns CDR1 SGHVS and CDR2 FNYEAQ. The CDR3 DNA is TGTGCCAGCAGCTTACCTACAGGTCTTAACTATGGCTACACCTTC. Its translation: CASSLPTGLNYGYTF.

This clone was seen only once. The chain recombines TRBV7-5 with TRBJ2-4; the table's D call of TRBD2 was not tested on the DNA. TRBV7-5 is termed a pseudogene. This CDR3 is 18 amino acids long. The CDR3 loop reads CARSQKSSSGGAENIQYF. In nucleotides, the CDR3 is TGTGCCAGAAGCCAAAAGAGTTCTAGCGGGGGGGCGGAAAACATTCAGTACTTC.

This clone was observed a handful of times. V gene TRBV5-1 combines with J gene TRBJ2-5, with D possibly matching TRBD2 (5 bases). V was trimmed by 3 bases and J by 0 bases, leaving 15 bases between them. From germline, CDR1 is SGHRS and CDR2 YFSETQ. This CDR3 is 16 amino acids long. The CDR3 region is CASSSRGPSYQETQYF. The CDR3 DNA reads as TGCGCCAGCAGCTCCCGAGGGCCCTCGTACCAAGAGACCCAGTACTTC.

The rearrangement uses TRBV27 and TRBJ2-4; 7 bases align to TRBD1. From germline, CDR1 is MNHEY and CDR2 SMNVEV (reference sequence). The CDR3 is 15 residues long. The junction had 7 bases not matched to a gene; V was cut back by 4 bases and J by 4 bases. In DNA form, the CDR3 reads TGTGCCAGCAGTTCAACCGACAGGGTAAAAAACATTCAGTACTTC. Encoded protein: CASSSTDRVKNIQYF.

The CDR3: CASSQDHGQGQYTF. The CDR3 coding sequence is TGCGCCAGCAGCCAAGATCATGGACAGGGGCAGTACACCTTC. The chain uses TRBV4-3 and TRBJ1-2, with 9 nucleotides matching TRBD1. Germline V CDR1 and CDR2: LGHNA, YSLEER. V shed 0 bases and J 11 bases; nucleotides not matched to a gene: 7. This CDR3 contains 14 residues.

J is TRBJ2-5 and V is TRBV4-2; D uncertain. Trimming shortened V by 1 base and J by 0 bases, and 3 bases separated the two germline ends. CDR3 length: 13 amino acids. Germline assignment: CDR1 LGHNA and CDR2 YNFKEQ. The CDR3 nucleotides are TGTGCCAGCAGCCAAGTAAACCAAGAGACCCAGTACTTC. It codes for CASSQVNQETQYF.

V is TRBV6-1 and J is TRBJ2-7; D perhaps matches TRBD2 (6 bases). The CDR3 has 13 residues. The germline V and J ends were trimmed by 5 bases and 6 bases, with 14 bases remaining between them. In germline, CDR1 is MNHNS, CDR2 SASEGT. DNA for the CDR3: TGTGCCAGCAGTTTTGGGGAGGCGTCCGAGCAGTACTTC. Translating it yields CASSFGEASEQYF.

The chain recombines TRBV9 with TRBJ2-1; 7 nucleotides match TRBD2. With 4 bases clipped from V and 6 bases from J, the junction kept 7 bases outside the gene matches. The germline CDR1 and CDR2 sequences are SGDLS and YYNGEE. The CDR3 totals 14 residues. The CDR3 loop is CASSMKTSPNEQFF. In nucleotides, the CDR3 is TGTGCCAGCAGCATGAAGACTAGCCCCAATGAGCAGTTCTTC. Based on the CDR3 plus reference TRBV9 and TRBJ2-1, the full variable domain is DSGVTQTPKHLITATGQRVTLRCSPRSGDLSVYWYQQSLDQGLQFLIQYYNGEERAKGNILERFSAQQFPDLHSELNLSSLELGDSALYFCASSMKTSPNEQFFGPGTRLTVL.

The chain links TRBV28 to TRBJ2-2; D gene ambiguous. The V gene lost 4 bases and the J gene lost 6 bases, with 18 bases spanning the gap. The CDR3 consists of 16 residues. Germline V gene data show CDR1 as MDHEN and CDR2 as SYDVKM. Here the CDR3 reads CASSSPLGPWAGELFF. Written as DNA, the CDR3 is TGTGCCAGCAGTTCCCCCTTGGGCCCGTGGGCCGGGGAGCTGTTTTTT.

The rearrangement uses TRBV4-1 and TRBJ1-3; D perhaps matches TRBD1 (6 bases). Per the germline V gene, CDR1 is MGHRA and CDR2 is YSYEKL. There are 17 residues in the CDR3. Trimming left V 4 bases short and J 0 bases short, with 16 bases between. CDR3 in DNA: TGCGCCAGCAGCCCCTATTTAGGCAGGGGCTCTGGAAACACCATATATTTT. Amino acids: CASSPYLGRGSGNTIYF.

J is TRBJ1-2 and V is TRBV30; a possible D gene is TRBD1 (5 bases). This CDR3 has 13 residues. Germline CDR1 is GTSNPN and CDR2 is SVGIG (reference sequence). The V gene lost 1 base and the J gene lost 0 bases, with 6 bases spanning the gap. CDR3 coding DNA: TGTGCCTGGAGTGAAGGGGCTAACTATGGCTACACCTTC. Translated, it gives CAWSEGANYGYTF. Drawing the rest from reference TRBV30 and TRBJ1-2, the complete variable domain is SQTIHQWPATLVQPVGSPLSLECTVEGTSNPNLYWYRQAAGRGLQLLFYSVGIGQISSEVPQNLSASRPQDRQFILSSKKLLLSDSGFYLCAWSEGANYGYTFGSGTRLTVV.

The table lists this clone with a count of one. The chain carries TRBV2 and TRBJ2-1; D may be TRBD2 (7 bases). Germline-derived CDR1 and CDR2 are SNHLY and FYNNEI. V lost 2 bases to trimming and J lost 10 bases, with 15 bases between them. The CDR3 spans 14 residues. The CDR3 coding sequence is TGTGCCAGCAGTGAACGTGGGGGGGCGGGAGAGCAGTTCTTC. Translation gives CASSERGGAGEQFF.

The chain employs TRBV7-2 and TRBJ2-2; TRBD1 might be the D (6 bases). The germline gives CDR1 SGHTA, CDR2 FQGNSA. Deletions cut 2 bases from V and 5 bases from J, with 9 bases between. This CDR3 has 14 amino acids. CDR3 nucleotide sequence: TGTGCCAGCAGCTTAACAGGGCGGACCGGGGAGCTGTTTTTT. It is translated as CASSLTGRTGELFF.

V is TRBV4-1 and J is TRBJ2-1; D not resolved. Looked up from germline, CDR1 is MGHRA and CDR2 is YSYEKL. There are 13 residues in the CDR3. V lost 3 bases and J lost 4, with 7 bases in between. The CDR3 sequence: CASSQVQYNEQFF. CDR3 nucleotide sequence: TGCGCCAGCAGCCAGGTACAGTACAATGAGCAGTTCTTC.

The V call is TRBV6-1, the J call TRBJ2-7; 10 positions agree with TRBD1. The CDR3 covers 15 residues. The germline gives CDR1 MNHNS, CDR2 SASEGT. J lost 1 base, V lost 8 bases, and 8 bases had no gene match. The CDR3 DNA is TGTGCCAGCCACGCCCGGACAGGGGGGTCCTACGAGCAGTACTTC. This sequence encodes CASHARTGGSYEQYF.

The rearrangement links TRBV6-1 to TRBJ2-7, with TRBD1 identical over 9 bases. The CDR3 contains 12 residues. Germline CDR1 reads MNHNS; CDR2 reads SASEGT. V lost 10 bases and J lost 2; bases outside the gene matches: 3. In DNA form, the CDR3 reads TGTGCCACCTGGACAGGGGCCTACGAGCAGTACTTC. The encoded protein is CATWTGAYEQYF.

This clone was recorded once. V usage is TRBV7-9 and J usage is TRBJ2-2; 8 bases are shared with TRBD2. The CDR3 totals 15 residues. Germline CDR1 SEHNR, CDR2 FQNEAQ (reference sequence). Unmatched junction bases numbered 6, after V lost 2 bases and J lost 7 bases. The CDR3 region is CASSLYGGGLGELFF. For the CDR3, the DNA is TGTGCCAGCAGCTTATATGGCGGGGGGCTCGGGGAGCTGTTTTTT. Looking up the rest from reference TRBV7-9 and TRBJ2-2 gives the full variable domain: DTGVSQNPRHKITKRGQNVTFRCDPISEHNRLYWYRQTLGQGPEFLTYFQNEAQLEKSRLLSDRFSAERPKGSFSTLEIQRTEQGDSAMYLCASSLYGGGLGELFFGEGSRLTVL.

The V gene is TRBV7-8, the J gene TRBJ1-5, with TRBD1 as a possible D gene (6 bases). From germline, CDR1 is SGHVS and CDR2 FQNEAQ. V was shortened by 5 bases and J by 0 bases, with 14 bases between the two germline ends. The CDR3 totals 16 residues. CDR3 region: CASSPLQGYSNQPQHF. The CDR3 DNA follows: TGTGCCAGCAGCCCCCTACAGGGATATAGCAATCAGCCCCAGCATTTT.

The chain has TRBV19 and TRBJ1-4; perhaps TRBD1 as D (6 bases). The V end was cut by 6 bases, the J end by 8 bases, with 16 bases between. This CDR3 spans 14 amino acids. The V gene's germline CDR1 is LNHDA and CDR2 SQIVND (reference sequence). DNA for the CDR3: TGTGCCAGTAGGTTGACAGGTTACGGCGAAAAACTGTTTTTT. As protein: CASRLTGYGEKLFF.